Below, 14 T cell receptor beta chains from the same sample are listed, as sequenced in a study of T cell responses to AZD1222 COVID-19 vaccine (dated by TCRdb to about 2021). The time point label, read with the paper, signifies: baseline before first vaccination. Library generation was performed with the immunoSEQ multiplex PCR assay. What TCRdb holds here is the immuneACCESS table cut down to in-frame rearrangements. Part of the clones is not present; checked against another copy, under half of the missing clones reflect an unresolved V gene, and the others are unexplained. The sample contains 150,000 to 200,000 clones, 93% of them found a single time. The ten largest account for roughly 3.8% of the sample. The sample here was peripheral blood, taken on day 0 of AZD1222 vaccination. These receptors were taken from an adult in good health.

V is TRBV11-2 and J is TRBJ1-2, with 8 bases lining up with TRBD1. Germline CDR1 is SGHAT and CDR2 is FQNNGV. V dropped 5 bases and J dropped 9; count of bases not matched to a gene: 8. The CDR3 contains 13 residues. CDR3 protein: CASSQDRVRRYTF. Written as DNA, the CDR3 is TGTGCCAGCAGCCAGGACAGGGTCCGCCGCTACACCTTC.

The V and J genes are TRBV7-9 and TRBJ2-1; 11 bases map to TRBD2. Looked up from germline, CDR1 is SEHNR and CDR2 is FQNEAQ (reference sequence). The junction had 14 bases not matched to a gene; V was cut back by 8 bases and J by 8 bases. This CDR3 has 16 amino acids. The chain's CDR3 is CASGMFASGRSDEQFF. The CDR3 nucleotides are TGTGCCAGCGGTATGTTTGCTAGCGGGAGGAGCGATGAGCAGTTCTTC.

The chain uses TRBV20-1 and TRBJ1-4, with D unresolved. The CDR3 sequence is 11 residues long. V was cut by 1 base and J by 6 bases, with 3 bases left in between. From germline, CDR1 is DFQATT and CDR2 SNEGSKA (reference sequence). CDR3 sequence: CSARAYEKLFF. In DNA, the CDR3 is TGCAGTGCTAGAGCTTATGAAAAACTGTTTTTT.

The genes are TRBV15 and TRBJ1-2; weak D call: TRBD1 (5 bases). This CDR3 contains 14 residues. The germline V gene has CDR1 LNHNV and CDR2 YYDKDF (reference sequence). Trimming cost V 7 bases and J 3 bases, with 15 bases left between them. The CDR3 reads CATNGLGQDYGYTF. In DNA, the CDR3 is TGTGCCACCAACGGACTGGGGCAGGACTATGGCTACACCTTC.

The rearrangement links TRBV19 to TRBJ2-7, with D unclear. CDR1 LNHDA and CDR2 SQIVND come from the germline V gene (reference sequence). Between the trimmed V and J ends, which lost 5 bases and 4 bases, there was a span of 15 bases. The CDR3 extends over 14 amino acids. The CDR3: CASSAQLPAYEQYF. CDR3 sequence (DNA): TGTGCCAGTAGTGCACAGCTTCCCGCGTACGAGCAGTACTTC.

The J gene is TRBJ2-7, the V gene TRBV7-8; tentatively, D is TRBD2 (6 bases). Germline assignment: CDR1 SGHVS and CDR2 FQNEAQ. CDR3 length: 13 amino acids. Deletions cut 1 base from V and 3 bases from J, with 7 bases between. Here the CDR3 reads CASSLGGNYEQYF. CDR3 in DNA: TGTGCCAGCAGCTTAGGCGGGAACTACGAGCAGTACTTC.

This sequence joins TRBV30 and TRBJ2-5, with 7 positions matching TRBD2. V shed 2 bases, J shed 5 bases, and the junction held 8 bases outside the gene matches. Germline CDR1 GTSNPN, CDR2 SVGIG (reference sequence). The CDR3 is 14 amino acids. CDR3 loop: CAWSLLLGGETQYF. As DNA, the CDR3 is TGTGCCTGGAGTCTACTCCTGGGGGGGGAGACCCAGTACTTC.

This clone has just a few counts. The chain joins TRBV7-9 to TRBJ1-3; no firm D call. Germline V gene lookup returns CDR1 SEHNR and CDR2 FQNEAQ (reference sequence). V lost 1 base and J lost 0, with 7 bases in between. This CDR3 spans 15 amino acids. CDR3 amino acids: CASSLVGNSGNTIYF. The CDR3 DNA reads as TGTGCCAGCAGCTTAGTGGGGAACTCTGGAAACACCATATATTTT.

The chain links TRBV3-1 (or the pseudogene TRBV3-2) to TRBJ1-4; TRBD1 is a possible D gene (6 bases). Trimming pared 3 bases from V and 4 bases from J, leaving 9 bases between. CDR1 and CDR2 from the germline V gene are LGHDT and YNNKEL (reference sequence). This CDR3 contains 14 residues. In nucleotides, the CDR3 is TGTGCCAGCAGCCAGGGGGCTAGTAATGAAAAACTGTTTTTT. Its protein product is CASSQGASNEKLFF.

The chain is built from TRBV10-1 and TRBJ1-5, with 7 bases that match TRBD1. Germline trimming cut 6 bases from V and 3 bases from J; bases unmatched to any gene: 5. Germline values: CDR1 WNHNN, CDR2 SYGVQD (reference sequence). This CDR3 region has 14 residues. For the CDR3, the DNA is TGCGCCAGCAGCGAGGGACAGCACAATCAGCCCCAGCATTTT. Encoded protein: CASSEGQHNQPQHF.

The chain recombines TRBV30 with TRBJ1-2; tentatively, D is TRBD1 (5 bases). V dropped 2 bases and J dropped 8 bases, with 24 bases sitting between them. Germline CDR1 and CDR2: GTSNPN and SVGIG (reference sequence). The CDR3 is 16 amino acids. This chain's CDR3 is CAWSPPGDRRRRGYTF. The CDR3 coding sequence is TGTGCCTGGAGTCCTCCCGGTGACAGAAGGCGGAGAGGCTACACCTTC.

V gene TRBV2 combines with J gene TRBJ1-5; D not resolved. CDR1 is SNHLY, CDR2 FYNNEI, per germline. CDR3 length: 13 amino acids. The V gene lost 7 bases and the J gene lost 9 bases, with 16 bases spanning the gap. In nucleotides, the CDR3 is TGTGCCAGCATTGGTTACCTCGAGGGGCCCCAGCATTTT. Protein: CASIGYLEGPQHF.

The chain uses TRBV5-5 and TRBJ1-2; no definite D call. V lost 4 bases and J 0 bases, leaving 10 bases between the germline ends. This CDR3 has 14 residues. Germline V gene sequence: CDR1 SGHKS, CDR2 YYEKEE (reference sequence). The CDR3 sequence: CASSPLEANYGYTF. CDR3 sequence (DNA): TGTGCCAGCAGCCCCCTGGAAGCTAACTATGGCTACACCTTC.

The chain joins TRBV6-5 to TRBJ1-1; the D is unclear. This CDR3 contains 15 residues. Germline V CDR1 and CDR2: MNHEY, SVGAGI. With 4 bases removed from V and 4 bases from J, the gap between germline ends came to 16 bases. The CDR3 is CASSSPRVVTTEAFF. The CDR3 DNA sequence: TGTGCCAGCAGTTCTCCCCGCGTGGTGACCACTGAAGCTTTCTTT.